This TCR beta chain was obtained from a study of shared clonotypes between healthy human individuals. Study as a whole: The composition of the donors was a couple of women and a few men aged 18 to 49. Broader study findings: Sampling was confined to blood; repertoires within tissues likely differ.

Looked up from germline, CDR1 is SGHRS and CDR2 is YFSETQ. CDR3 length: 18 residues. The V end lost 0 bases, the J end lost 9 bases, and 25 bases lay between the germline ends. Profiled with immunoSEQ multiplex PCR; TCRdb holds only in-frame clones, not every one. The table lists about 510,000 clones, around 79% of them singletons. Healthy HIV-negative adults with no recent acute infections or vaccinations were recruited as donors. This clone was detected only a few times. The antigen is not known. Sequencing was carried out using PBMCs. This chain links TRBV5-1 with TRBJ2-1; a possible D gene is TRBD2 (6 bases). The sequence was collected from a middle-aged woman in good health. Some clones in this sample may be carry-over from other donors' samples. Here the CDR3 DNA reads TGCGCCAGCAGCTTGGTTTGGGGACTCGGGTCCTACAATGGTGAGCAGTTCTTC. Translating gives CASSLVWGLGSYNGEQFF.